A selection of T cell receptor beta chains follows, all from one sample in a study of a mutant IDH1 vaccine in newly diagnosed glioma. TCRdb's copy holds only in-frame clones and misses some; the assay was immunoSEQ multiplex PCR. This sample carries just under 95,000 clones, about 80% of them seen once, and the ten largest clones take less than 9.5%. This specimen consisted of PBMCs, obtained from a glioma patient treated with radiotherapy, temozolomide or both. These receptors all come from a man aged 40-55 years with glioma. Both conserved end residues are part of each CDR3. The D gene is left open where the match is weak. Some rows have no size entry. The others give once, few or many, or a class for an expanded clone.

d_gene	v_gene	abundance	j_gene	CDR3aa	CDR3nt
-	TRBV10-3	-	TRBJ1-3	CAISEGRNTVYF	TGTGCCATCAGTGAGGGACGAAACACCGTATATTTT
TRBD1	TRBV12-5	-	TRBJ1-2	CASGLGTGQGYGYTF	TGTGCTAGTGGTCTAGGGACAGGGCAAGGCTATGGCTACACCTTC
-	TRBV6-1	-	TRBJ2-6	CASSARRGNGANVLTF	TGTGCCAGCAGTGCCCGGAGAGGGAATGGGGCCAACGTCCTGACTTTC
-	TRBV10-3	many	TRBJ1-1	CAISGGTPDTEAFF	TGTGCCATCAGTGGGGGGACACCCGACACTGAAGCTTTCTTT
TRBD1	TRBV6-5	-	TRBJ1-1	CASSTGTGAFF	TGTGCCAGCAGTACCGGGACAGGGGCTTTCTTT
TRBD1	TRBV9	-	TRBJ2-5	CASSAGTGRGETQYF	TGTGCCAGCAGCGCCGGGACAGGGAGGGGAGAGACCCAGTACTTC
-	TRBV29-1	-	TRBJ2-7	CSVERAGKPYEQYF	TGCAGCGTTGAAAGGGCAGGGAAGCCCTACGAGCAGTACTTC
-	TRBV9	-	TRBJ1-2	CASSANQGSGLYGYTF	TGTGCCAGCAGCGCAAACCAGGGGTCTGGGCTCTATGGCTACACCTTC
-	TRBV19	-	TRBJ2-6	CASGIRAGANVLTF	TGTGCCAGTGGCATCAGGGCTGGGGCCAACGTCCTGACTTTC
-	TRBV6-5	-	TRBJ1-2	CASSYSLRGARGYTF	TGTGCCAGCAGTTACTCTCTCAGGGGCGCTAGGGGCTACACCTTC
-	TRBV11-2	-	TRBJ1-2	CASSLGQSYGYTF	TGTGCCAGCAGCTTAGGACAGTCCTATGGCTACACCTTC
-	TRBV28	once	TRBJ2-7	CASSKHGDHTYEQYF	TGTGCCAGCAGCAAGCACGGGGACCATACCTACGAGCAGTACTTC
TRBD1	TRBV18	-	TRBJ1-1	CASSPGQGSTEAFF	TGTGCCAGCTCACCAGGACAGGGGAGCACTGAAGCTTTCTTT
-	TRBV5-1	-	TRBJ2-3	CASSLRRGDTDTQYF	TGCGCCAGCAGCTTGCGGAGGGGGGACACAGATACGCAGTATTTT
-	TRBV9	-	TRBJ1-1	CASSPGDATEAFF	TGTGCCAGCAGCCCCGGTGACGCAACTGAAGCTTTCTTT
TRBD1	TRBV29-1	-	TRBJ1-1	CSATGGAGTEAFF	TGCAGCGCCACAGGGGGCGCGGGAACTGAAGCTTTCTTT
TRBD2	TRBV19	-	TRBJ2-7	CASSGGGFPLGEQYF	TGTGCCAGTAGTGGGGGGGGATTTCCTCTTGGCGAGCAGTACTTC
-	TRBV7-9	-	TRBJ2-3	CASSLIWDTQYF	TGTGCCAGCAGCCTAATCTGGGATACGCAGTATTTT
-	TRBV4-3	-	TRBJ2-1	CASSWGLYNEQFF	TGCGCCAGCAGCTGGGGACTTTACAATGAGCAGTTCTTC
-	TRBV30	-	TRBJ2-1	CAWSFITSSSYNEQFF	TGTGCCTGGTCCTTTATCACTAGCAGCTCCTACAATGAGCAGTTCTTC
-	TRBV4-2	-	TRBJ2-7	CASSRDPSSYEQYF	TGTGCCAGCAGCCGGGATCCTAGCTCCTACGAGCAGTACTTC
TRBD1	TRBV6-6	-	TRBJ1-2	CASSYRGPGYGYTF	TGTGCCAGCAGTTACAGGGGGCCTGGCTATGGCTACACCTTC
-	TRBV5-1	-	TRBJ2-3	CASSRPTDTQYF	TGCGCCAGCAGCAGGCCTACAGATACGCAGTATTTT
TRBD2	TRBV9	-	TRBJ2-5	CASSVEGSGSLQTQYF	TGTGCCAGCAGCGTAGAAGGTAGCGGGAGCTTACAGACCCAGTACTTC
TRBD2	TRBV7-3	-	TRBJ2-3	CASSPRGIAGGLHTDTQYF	TGTGCCAGCAGCCCCCGGGGAATAGCGGGAGGGCTTCACACAGATACGCAGTATTTT
-	TRBV6-5	few	TRBJ2-1	CASSRDSSSYNEQFF	TGTGCCAGCAGCCGGGACTCTAGCTCCTACAATGAGCAGTTCTTC
-	TRBV5-4	-	TRBJ2-3	CASSLGPSWVGTDTQYF	TGTGCCAGCAGCTTGGGGCCCTCTTGGGTTGGCACAGATACGCAGTATTTT
TRBD2	TRBV5-1	once	TRBJ2-3	CASSSYLAGGPLTDTQYF	TGCGCCAGCAGCTCCTATCTAGCGGGGGGGCCCCTCACAGATACGCAGTATTTT
-	TRBV5-1	-	TRBJ2-1	CASSPGLKAGSYNEQFF	TGCGCCAGCAGCCCCGGACTAAAGGCGGGCTCCTACAATGAGCAGTTCTTC
-	TRBV14	-	TRBJ2-5	CASSQVGETQYF	TGTGCCAGCAGCCAAGTCGGGGAGACCCAGTACTTC
TRBD2	TRBV6-1	-	TRBJ2-3	CASSDALGLAGADTQYF	TGTGCCAGCAGTGACGCACTCGGACTAGCCGGCGCAGATACGCAGTATTTT
TRBD2	TRBV6-6	-	TRBJ2-3	CASTRVEAGTQYF	TGTGCCAGCACCCGGGTTGAAGCGGGAACGCAGTATTTT
-	TRBV2	-	TRBJ2-5	CASRKGPAEGTQYF	TGTGCCAGCAGGAAAGGACCCGCTGAGGGGACCCAGTACTTC